Listed below are T cell receptor beta chains from one sample, sequenced in a study of resident and recirculating memory T cells in vitiligo. The table came from immunoSEQ multiplex PCR; TCRdb's copy has only in-frame clones and leaves some out. This repertoire shows around 76,000 clones, 91% found once; its top ten account for around 4.6%. The specimen sequenced was blood. The receptors stem from a male donor with vitiligo. Each CDR3 is given with its conserved first and last residue. Each record gives: CDR3 length, J gene, V gene, clone size, D gene, CDR3 DNA, CDR3 protein. D genes are given only for firm matches. Clone size is stated in some rows and not others, as once, few, many or a class when expanded.

len: 13; j_gene: TRBJ1-2; v_gene: TRBV9; abundance: .; d_gene: TRBD1; CDR3nt: TGTGCCAGCAGCGCAGACAGGGCGGGGGGCTACACCTTC; CDR3aa: CASSADRAGGYTF
len: 12; j_gene: TRBJ2-2; v_gene: TRBV29-1; abundance: .; d_gene: .; CDR3nt: TGCAGCGTTGATCCAGGAACCGGGGAGCTGTTTTTT; CDR3aa: CSVDPGTGELFF
len: 15; j_gene: TRBJ2-3; v_gene: TRBV4-1; abundance: .; d_gene: TRBD2; CDR3nt: TGCGCCAGCAGCCTGGGACTAGCGCCGGCAGATACGCAGTATTTT; CDR3aa: CASSLGLAPADTQYF
len: 16; j_gene: TRBJ1-6; v_gene: TRBV18; abundance: .; d_gene: .; CDR3nt: TGTGCCAGCTCACCATCTTCTGACAGAAATAATTCACCCCTCCACTTT; CDR3aa: CASSPSSDRNNSPLHF
len: 14; j_gene: TRBJ1-5; v_gene: TRBV11-2; abundance: once; d_gene: TRBD1; CDR3nt: TGTGCCAGCAGCGCCACAGGGGTCGATCAGCCCCAGCATTTT; CDR3aa: CASSATGVDQPQHF
len: 14; j_gene: TRBJ2-3; v_gene: TRBV7-9; abundance: .; d_gene: .; CDR3nt: TGTGCCAGCAGCTTAGAAGGGCGTTCGACTAGTAGTTATTTT; CDR3aa: CASSLEGRSTSSYF
len: 15; j_gene: TRBJ2-3; v_gene: TRBV5-1; abundance: .; d_gene: TRBD1; CDR3nt: TGCGCCAGCAGCCCAAGACAGGGGGGCACAGATACGCAGTATTTT; CDR3aa: CASSPRQGGTDTQYF
len: 16; j_gene: TRBJ2-7; v_gene: TRBV4-3; abundance: .; d_gene: .; CDR3nt: TGCGCCAGTTATAATATCCGGGGATATGGTAGGGACGAGCAGTACTTC; CDR3aa: CASYNIRGYGRDEQYF
len: 16; j_gene: TRBJ2-1; v_gene: TRBV4-3; abundance: .; d_gene: TRBD2; CDR3nt: TGCGCCAGCAGCCAAGAAGGACCGGGGGGGCACAATGAGCAGTTCTTC; CDR3aa: CASSQEGPGGHNEQFF
len: 16; j_gene: TRBJ1-5; v_gene: TRBV19; abundance: few; d_gene: TRBD1; CDR3nt: TGTGCCAGTAGCCCCCAGGGGGCAAGGATCAATCAGCCCCAGCATTTT; CDR3aa: CASSPQGARINQPQHF
len: 13; j_gene: TRBJ2-7; v_gene: TRBV7-8; abundance: .; d_gene: TRBD1; CDR3nt: TGTGCCAGCAGCTACGGGACAGCCTACGAGCAGTACTTC; CDR3aa: CASSYGTAYEQYF
len: 14; j_gene: TRBJ2-7; v_gene: TRBV5-4; abundance: once; d_gene: TRBD1; CDR3nt: TGTGCCAGCAGTACCGGGACAGGGGGTTTCGAGCAGTACTTC; CDR3aa: CASSTGTGGFEQYF
len: 14; j_gene: TRBJ2-2; v_gene: TRBV5-1; abundance: .; d_gene: .; CDR3nt: TGCGCCAGCAGCTTGGAGGACAGCACCGGGGAGCTGTTTTTT; CDR3aa: CASSLEDSTGELFF
len: 13; j_gene: TRBJ2-7; v_gene: TRBV2; abundance: .; d_gene: .; CDR3nt: TGTGCCAGCCTTTGGGGGGGCTCTTACGAGCAGTACTTC; CDR3aa: CASLWGGSYEQYF
len: 16; j_gene: TRBJ2-3; v_gene: TRBV6-5; abundance: .; d_gene: .; CDR3nt: TGTGCCAGCAGTTACTCGAGGGCTCTAATCCCCGATACGCAGTATTTT; CDR3aa: CASSYSRALIPDTQYF
len: 13; j_gene: TRBJ1-2; v_gene: TRBV30; abundance: .; d_gene: TRBD1; CDR3nt: TGTGCCTGTGTAACAGGGGTCGAGAATGGCTACACCTTC; CDR3aa: CACVTGVENGYTF
len: 16; j_gene: TRBJ2-7; v_gene: TRBV11-2; abundance: once; d_gene: .; CDR3nt: TGTGCCAGCAGCGCGTCGGCAGGGAGGCTAGTCTACGAGCAGTACTTC; CDR3aa: CASSASAGRLVYEQYF
len: 14; j_gene: TRBJ2-1; v_gene: TRBV5-4; abundance: medium-sized; d_gene: TRBD2; CDR3nt: TGTGCCAGCAGTACTGCGGGGGGGTTTGATGAGCAGTTCTTC; CDR3aa: CASSTAGGFDEQFF
len: 12; j_gene: TRBJ2-7; v_gene: TRBV27; abundance: .; d_gene: .; CDR3nt: TGTGCCAGCAGGGGTGAGGACTACGAGCAGTACTTC; CDR3aa: CASRGEDYEQYF
len: 16; j_gene: TRBJ2-5; v_gene: TRBV11-2; abundance: .; d_gene: .; CDR3nt: TGTGCCAGCAGCTTACGTGTGGGGCAGGGGTTAGAGACCCAGTACTTC; CDR3aa: CASSLRVGQGLETQYF
len: 14; j_gene: TRBJ2-2; v_gene: TRBV6-1; abundance: .; d_gene: .; CDR3nt: TGTGCCAGCAGATCGGGGGTGGACACCGGGGAGCTGTTTTTT; CDR3aa: CASRSGVDTGELFF
len: 13; j_gene: TRBJ2-7; v_gene: TRBV29-1; abundance: .; d_gene: .; CDR3nt: TGCAGCGTTGCCGTCAGGGCCTCCTACGAGCAGTACTTC; CDR3aa: CSVAVRASYEQYF
len: 15; j_gene: TRBJ1-6; v_gene: TRBV19; abundance: .; d_gene: .; CDR3nt: TGTGCCAGTAGTACAGGGGTCTCCTATAATTCACCCCTCCACTTT; CDR3aa: CASSTGVSYNSPLHF
len: 15; j_gene: TRBJ1-2; v_gene: TRBV6-6; abundance: once; d_gene: .; CDR3nt: TGTGCCAGCAGCCACTCCCGCGACAGGTCGGGAGGCTACACCTTC; CDR3aa: CASSHSRDRSGGYTF
len: 15; j_gene: TRBJ1-4; v_gene: TRBV6-6; abundance: .; d_gene: .; CDR3nt: TGTGCCAGCAGTTACTTTAGGGGGGGTAGGGAAAAACTGTTTTTT; CDR3aa: CASSYFRGGREKLFF
len: 16; j_gene: TRBJ1-4; v_gene: TRBV27; abundance: .; d_gene: TRBD1; CDR3nt: TGTGCCAGCAGCCCACTTGGGACAGGGAGAAATGAAAAACTGTTTTTT; CDR3aa: CASSPLGTGRNEKLFF
len: 12; j_gene: TRBJ1-1; v_gene: TRBV7-2; abundance: .; d_gene: .; CDR3nt: TGTGCCAGCAGCTTAAGGACACCAGAAGCTTTCTTT; CDR3aa: CASSLRTPEAFF
len: 13; j_gene: TRBJ1-1; v_gene: TRBV5-6; abundance: .; d_gene: .; CDR3nt: TGTGCCAGCAGCAAAATTGGGGGGGTTGAAGCTTTCTTT; CDR3aa: CASSKIGGVEAFF
len: 12; j_gene: TRBJ1-1; v_gene: TRBV10-1; abundance: .; d_gene: TRBD1; CDR3nt: TGCGCCTTACAAGGGGGCTGCACTGAAGCTTTCTTT; CDR3aa: CALQGGCTEAFF
len: 13; j_gene: TRBJ2-2; v_gene: TRBV7-6; abundance: .; d_gene: .; CDR3nt: TGTGCCAGCAGCGTGGACATCACCGGGGAGCTGTTTTTT; CDR3aa: CASSVDITGELFF
len: 11; j_gene: TRBJ2-7; v_gene: TRBV10-2; abundance: once; d_gene: .; CDR3nt: TGCGCCAGCAGGAGTAGCTTGGAGCAGTACTTC; CDR3aa: CASRSSLEQYF
len: 16; j_gene: TRBJ2-3; v_gene: TRBV7-9; abundance: .; d_gene: .; CDR3nt: TGTGCCAGCAGCTTAATGTTAACAGGTAGCACAGATACGCAGTATTTT; CDR3aa: CASSLMLTGSTDTQYF
len: 16; j_gene: TRBJ1-1; v_gene: TRBV9; abundance: few; d_gene: TRBD1; CDR3nt: TGTGCCAGCAGCACCTCCGCGGGACAGGGGGCCTCTGAAGCTTTCTTT; CDR3aa: CASSTSAGQGASEAFF